This record looks at one TCR beta chain sequence and its context. Participants were aged 18 to 89 years from approximately 24 US areas. Participant-given clinical history determined each cohort assignment. The sample belongs to a study of blood T cell repertoires in COVID-19. Study-level background: Italy, Spain and the United States were the sources of the convalescent and acute COVID-19 samples.

In the source study's methods: Scientists estimated how many nucleated cells there were by amplifying reference gene primers. Libraries were prepared by immunoSEQ multiplex PCR; TCRdb keeps only in-frame clonotypes and omits some of them. V, J and clone size derive from that table, while D and trimming were established from the DNA sequence. The sample yields some 530,000 clones, about nine tenths seen once. Losses at the gene ends were 6 bases for V and 8 bases for J; bases not matched to a gene: 12. CDR3 size: 15 residues. Germline assignment: CDR1 MNHEY and CDR2 SVGAGI. The sequence was collected from a woman aged 55 to 70 who had recovered from COVID-19. V usage is TRBV6-5 and J usage is TRBJ2-4; TRBD2 aligns across 8 bases. The specimen sequenced was PBMCs or T cells enriched from blood (not recorded which). This CDR3 is CASRDPGLGVHIQYF. CDR3 coding DNA: TGTGCCAGCAGAGACCCGGGACTAGGAGTCCACATTCAGTACTTC.